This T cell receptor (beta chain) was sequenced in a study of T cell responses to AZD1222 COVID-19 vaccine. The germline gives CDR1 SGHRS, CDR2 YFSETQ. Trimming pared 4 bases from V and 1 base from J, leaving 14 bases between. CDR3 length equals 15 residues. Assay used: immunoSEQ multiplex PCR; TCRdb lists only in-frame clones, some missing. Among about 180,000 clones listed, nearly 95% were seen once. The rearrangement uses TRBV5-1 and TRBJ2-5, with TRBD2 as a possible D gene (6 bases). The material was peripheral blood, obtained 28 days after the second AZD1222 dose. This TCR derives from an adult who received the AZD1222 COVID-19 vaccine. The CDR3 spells CASSIRGAPQETQYF. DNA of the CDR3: TGCGCCAGCAGCATTCGCGGGGCTCCCCAAGAGACCCAGTACTTC.